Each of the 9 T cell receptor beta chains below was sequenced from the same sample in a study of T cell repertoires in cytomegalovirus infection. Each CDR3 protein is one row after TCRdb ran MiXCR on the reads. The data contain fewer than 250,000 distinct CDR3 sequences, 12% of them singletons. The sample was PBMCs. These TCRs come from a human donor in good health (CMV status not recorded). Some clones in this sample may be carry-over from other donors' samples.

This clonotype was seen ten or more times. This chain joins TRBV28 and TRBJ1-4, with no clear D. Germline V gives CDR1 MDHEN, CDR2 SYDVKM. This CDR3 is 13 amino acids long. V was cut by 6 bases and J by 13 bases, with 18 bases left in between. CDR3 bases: TGTGCCAGCAGCCCTACCCCCCGGACCTCACTGTTTTTT. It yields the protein CASSPTPRTSLFF.

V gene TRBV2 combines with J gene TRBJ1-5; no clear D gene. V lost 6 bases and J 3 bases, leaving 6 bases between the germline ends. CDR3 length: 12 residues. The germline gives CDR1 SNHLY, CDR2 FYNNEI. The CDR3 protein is CASRSDNQPQHF. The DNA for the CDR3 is TGTGCCAGCAGGTCAGACAATCAGCCCCAGCATTTT.

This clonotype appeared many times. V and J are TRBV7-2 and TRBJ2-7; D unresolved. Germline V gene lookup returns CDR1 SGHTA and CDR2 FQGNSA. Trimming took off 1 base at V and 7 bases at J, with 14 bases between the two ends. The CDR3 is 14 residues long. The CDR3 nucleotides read TGTGCCAGCAGCTTAGAGGGCAGTCCCATGGAGCAGTACTTC. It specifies CASSLEGSPMEQYF.

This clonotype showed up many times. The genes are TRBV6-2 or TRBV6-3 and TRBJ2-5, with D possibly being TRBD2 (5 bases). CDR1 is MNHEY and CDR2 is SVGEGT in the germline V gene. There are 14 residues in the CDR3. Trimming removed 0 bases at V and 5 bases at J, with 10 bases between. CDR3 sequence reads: CASSYSDRGETQYF. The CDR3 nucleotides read TGTGCCAGCAGTTACTCGGATAGAGGGGAGACCCAGTACTTC.

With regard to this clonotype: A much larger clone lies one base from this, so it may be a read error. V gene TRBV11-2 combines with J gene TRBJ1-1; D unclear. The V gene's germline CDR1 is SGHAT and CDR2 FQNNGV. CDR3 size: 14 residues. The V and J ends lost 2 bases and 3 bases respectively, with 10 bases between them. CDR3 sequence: CASSLSGRYTEAFF. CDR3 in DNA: TGTGCCAGCAGCTTATCCGGCAGGTACACTGAAGCTTTCTTT.

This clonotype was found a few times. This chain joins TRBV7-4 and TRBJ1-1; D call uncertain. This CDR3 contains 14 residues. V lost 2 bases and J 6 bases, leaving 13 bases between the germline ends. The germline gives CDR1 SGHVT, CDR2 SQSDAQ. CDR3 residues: CASSLSGNSAEAFF. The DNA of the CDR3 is TGTGCCAGCAGCTTAAGTGGCAATTCAGCTGAAGCTTTCTTT.

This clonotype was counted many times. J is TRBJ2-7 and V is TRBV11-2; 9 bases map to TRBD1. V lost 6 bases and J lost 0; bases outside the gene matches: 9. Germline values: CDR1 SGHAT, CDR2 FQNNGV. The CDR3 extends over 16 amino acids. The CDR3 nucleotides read TGTGCCAGCAGTCACAGTTGGACAGGGGCCTCCTACGAGCAGTACTTC. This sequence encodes CASSHSWTGASYEQYF.

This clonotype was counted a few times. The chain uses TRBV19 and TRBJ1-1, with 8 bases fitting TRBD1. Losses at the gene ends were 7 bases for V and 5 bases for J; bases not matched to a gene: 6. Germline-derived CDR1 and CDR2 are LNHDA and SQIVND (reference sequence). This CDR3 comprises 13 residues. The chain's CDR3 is CASKEQGGTEAFF. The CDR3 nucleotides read TGTGCCAGTAAGGAACAGGGGGGAACTGAAGCTTTCTTT. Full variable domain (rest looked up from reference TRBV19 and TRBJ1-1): DGGITQSPKYLFRKEGQNVTLSCEQNLNHDAMYWYRQDPGQGLRLIYYSQIVNDFQKGDIAEGYSVSREKKESFPLTVTSAQKNPTAFYLCASKEQGGTEAFFGQGTRLTVV.

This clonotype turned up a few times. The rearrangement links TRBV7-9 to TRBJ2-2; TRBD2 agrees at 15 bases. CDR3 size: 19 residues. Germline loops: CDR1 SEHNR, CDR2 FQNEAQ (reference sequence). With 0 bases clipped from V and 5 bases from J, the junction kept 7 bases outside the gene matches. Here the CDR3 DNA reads TGTGCCAGCAGCTTAGCCCCTGGGACTAGCGGGAGGCTGACCGGGGAGCTGTTTTTT. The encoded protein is CASSLAPGTSGRLTGELFF.